The clone carrying this T cell receptor beta chain turned up a few times. Treatment noted: preoperative locoregional IRX-2 cytokine immunotherapy. Preoperative locoregional IRX-2 cytokine immunotherapy was tested in the phase Ib source study. This specimen belongs to a study of preoperative IRX-2 immunotherapy in early breast cancer. The CDR3 contains 14 residues. Deletions cut 6 bases from V and 1 base from J, with 10 bases between. Germline V CDR1 and CDR2: MDHEN, SYDVKM. Method: immunoSEQ multiplex PCR; TCRdb's copy keeps in-frame clones and lacks some. The profile shows about 15,000 clones, just over 90% of them singletons.

This clonotype was obtained from a human donor with breast cancer. This chain connects TRBV28 to TRBJ1-5, with D possibly being TRBD1 (5 bases). Sample acquisition took place from a patient treated with IRX-2 immunotherapy. CDR3 sequence reads: CASRPGQSNQPQHF. The CDR3 bases are TGTGCCAGCAGGCCAGGACAAAGCAATCAGCCCCAGCATTTT.